What follows describes a single T cell receptor (beta chain). Its antigen is as yet unknown. This entry comes from a study of blood T cells in healthy people across ages. Each donor had around 11 milliliters of peripheral blood drawn. Primers used in a second PCR of roughly 7 to 12 cycles were a sample-barcoded 5' primer and a J-beta primer mix. TCRdb analysed the 5' RACE reads with MiXCR anew, one entry per CDR3 protein. The sample includes some 1.4 million distinct CDR3 sequences, 40% to 50% of them seen just once. General study points: Strong correlation linked observed beta diversity and percent naive T cells. The lack of PBMC sorting stopped any conclusive naive versus antigen-experienced comparison. The authors considered diversity estimates from one million T cells to be underestimates.

Trimming left V 10 bases short and J 8 bases short, with 19 bases between. The CDR3 runs to 13 residues. CDR1 and CDR2 from the germline V gene are SGHVS and FQNEAQ. This clonotype was obtained from a woman between 18 and 29 years old in good health. J is TRBJ2-3 and V is TRBV7-8; a weak D match, TRBD2 (5 bases). The sample was blood. The CDR3 DNA is TGTGCCACCACCCCAGGAGGAGCGAGTACGCAGTATTTT. Translating gives CATTPGGASTQYF. The whole variable domain, remainder taken from reference TRBV7-8 and TRBJ2-3, is GAGVSQSPRYKVAKRGQDVALRCDPISGHVSLFWYQQALGQGPEFLTYFQNEAQLDKSGLPSDRFFAERPEGSVSTLKIQRTQQEDSAVYLCATTPGGASTQYFGPGTRLTVL.